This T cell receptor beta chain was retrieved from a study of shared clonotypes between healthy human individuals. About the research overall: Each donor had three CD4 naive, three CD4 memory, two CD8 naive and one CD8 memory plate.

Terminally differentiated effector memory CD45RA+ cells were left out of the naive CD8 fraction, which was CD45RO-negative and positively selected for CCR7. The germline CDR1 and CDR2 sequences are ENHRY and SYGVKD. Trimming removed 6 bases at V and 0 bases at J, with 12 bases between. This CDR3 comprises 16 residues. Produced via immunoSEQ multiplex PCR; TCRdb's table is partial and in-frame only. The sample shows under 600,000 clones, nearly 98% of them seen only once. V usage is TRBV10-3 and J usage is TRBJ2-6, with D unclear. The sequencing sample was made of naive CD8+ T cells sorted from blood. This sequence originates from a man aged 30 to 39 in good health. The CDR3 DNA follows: TGTGCCATCAGGGTTCCAGGAGCCTCTGGGGCCAACGTCCTGACTTTC. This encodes CAIRVPGASGANVLTF.